This T cell receptor beta chain was found in a study of cytomegalovirus exposure and HLA in healthy donors. Study results and limitations: The likely explanation for a cluster of highly shared sequence variants was sequencing artifact.

Looked up from germline, CDR1 is SQVTM and CDR2 is ANQGSEA. This CDR3 contains 16 residues. The junction had 6 bases not matched to a gene; V was cut back by 1 base and J by 0 bases. Amplification used 60 Vbeta primers and 13 Jbeta primers. Only in-frame clones appear in the TCRdb table, and some are missing; sequencing was by immunoSEQ multiplex PCR. The sample carries approximately 140,000 clones, 79% recorded once. Concerning this clone itself: Its antigen is undetermined.

Sequencing input: PBMCs. The rearrangement uses TRBV29-1 and TRBJ2-1; 7 bases are a match to TRBD2. The clonotype comes from a female donor in good health and CMV-seronegative. CDR3 DNA: TGCAGCGTTGAAGGCCTAGCGGCTAGCTCCTACAATGAGCAGTTCTTC. Residues: CSVEGLAASSYNEQFF.